This TCR beta chain was obtained from a study of cytomegalovirus exposure and HLA in healthy donors. Whole-study context: Genotyping showed around 81% of 300 to 450 donors falling in the Caucasian-associated ancestry cluster. Study outcomes and limitations: Later analysis demonstrated an association between a missense DCLRE1C variant and TCR beta V- and J-gene trimming.

Germline loops: CDR1 SEHNR, CDR2 FQNEAQ (reference sequence). V gave up 6 bases and J gave up 7 bases, with 6 bases separating them. This CDR3 contains 10 residues. The table lists this clone with a few counts. Its antigen is still unknown. The study ran its PCR with 60 Vbeta and 13 Jbeta primers. TCRdb keeps only in-frame clones here, not all; method: immunoSEQ multiplex PCR. Found here are around 140,000 clones, around 76% of them singletons; the top ten hold roughly 7.2%. The TCR sequence derives from a male donor in good health and CMV-seronegative. The chain couples TRBV7-9 to TRBJ1-1; D is undetermined. Sequenced input: PBMCs. DNA of the CDR3: TGTGCCAGCAGGAGGGATGAAGCTTTCTTT. Residues: CASRRDEAFF.